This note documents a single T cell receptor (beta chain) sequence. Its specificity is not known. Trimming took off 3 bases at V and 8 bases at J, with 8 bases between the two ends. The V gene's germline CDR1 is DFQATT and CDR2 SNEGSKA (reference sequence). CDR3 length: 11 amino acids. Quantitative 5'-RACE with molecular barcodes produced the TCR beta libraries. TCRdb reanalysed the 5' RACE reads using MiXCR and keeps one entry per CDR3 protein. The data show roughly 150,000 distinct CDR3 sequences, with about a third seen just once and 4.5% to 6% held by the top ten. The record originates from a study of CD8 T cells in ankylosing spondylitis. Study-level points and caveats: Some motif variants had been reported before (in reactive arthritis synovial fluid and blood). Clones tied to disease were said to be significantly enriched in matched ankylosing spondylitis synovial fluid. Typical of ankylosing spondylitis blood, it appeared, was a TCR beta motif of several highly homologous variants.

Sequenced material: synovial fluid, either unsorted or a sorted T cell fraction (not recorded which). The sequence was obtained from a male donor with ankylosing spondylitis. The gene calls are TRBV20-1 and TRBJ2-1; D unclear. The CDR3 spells CSASSVDEQFF. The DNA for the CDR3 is TGCAGTGCTAGTTCCGTGGATGAGCAGTTCTTC.